This T cell receptor (beta chain) was sequenced during a study of shared clonotypes between healthy human individuals. V was trimmed by 5 bases and J by 5 bases, leaving 21 bases between them. Per the germline V gene, CDR1 is MNHEY and CDR2 is SMNVEV (reference sequence). The length of the CDR3 is 16 residues. Generated by immunoSEQ multiplex PCR, the TCRdb table keeps only in-frame clones and is missing some. The sample lists hundreds of thousands of clones, 73% seen once, with around 2% in the top ten. This clonotype was obtained from a woman in her 30s in good health. V and J are TRBV27 and TRBJ2-5; D is uncertain. Sequenced: memory CD4+ T cells sorted from blood. Subset indicated: CD45RA-negative fraction. CDR3 loop: CASSHIRVSGGETQYF. In DNA, the CDR3 is TGTGCCAGCAGTCACATCCGGGTCTCCGGTGGGGAGACCCAGTACTTC.